The T cell receptor beta chain under discussion was sequenced for a study of CD8+ T cells in alopecia areata. Extraction and reverse transcription of RNA yielded cDNA as the sequencing template. TCRdb's copy holds only in-frame clones and misses some; the assay was immunoSEQ multiplex PCR. This table holds about 270,000 clones, 60% found once. The germline CDR1 and CDR2 sequences are MNHEY and SVGAGI. The CDR3 spans 15 residues. J was trimmed by 10 bases and V by 5 bases; bases with no gene match: 10. The treatment here: oral pan-JAK inhibitor, 5-10 mg twice daily. The input for sequencing was CD4+ T cells sorted from blood, taken around week 53, from a patient treated with tofacitinib. V and J are TRBV6-5 and TRBJ1-6; TRBD1 agrees at 8 bases. This clonotype originated in a human donor with alopecia areata. The CDR3: CASSPAQGGISPLHF. In DNA form, the CDR3 reads TGTGCCAGCAGTCCGGCACAGGGGGGCATCTCACCCCTCCACTTT.